The 9 T cell receptor beta chains presented below share a single source sample, sequenced in a study of T-cell reconstitution after alpha-beta-depleted transplantation in children. Construction of the TCRbeta library involved unique molecular identifiers. MiXCR was run by TCRdb on the PCR reads, yielding one entry per CDR3 protein. The sample comprises about 120,000 distinct CDR3 sequences, under 25% of which are singletons, and roughly a tenth rests with the top ten. The sample here was PBMCs, mostly from graft donor cells, taken 180 days after TCRalphabeta/CD19-depleted stem cell transplant. The receptors were sampled from a male patient aged 2 to 10 who had a stem cell transplant for chronic granulomatous disease, so the T cells may come from the graft donor.

This clonotype was counted only a few times. The DNA of the CDR3 is TGCAGTGCCGTGGGACAGTTGGTCCCCTACGAGCAGTACTTC. This encodes CSAVGQLVPYEQYF. The chain has TRBV20-1 and TRBJ2-7; 7 bases align to TRBD1. Germline loops: CDR1 DFQATT, CDR2 SNEGSKA (reference sequence). J lost 2 bases, V lost 6 bases, and 10 bases had no gene match. This CDR3 comprises 14 residues.

This clonotype was detected many times. The chain carries TRBV5-1 and TRBJ2-7, with a possible D match to TRBD1 (6 bases). The CDR3 extends over 13 amino acids. From germline, CDR1 is SGHRS and CDR2 YFSETQ. With 4 bases removed from V and 4 bases from J, the gap between germline ends came to 12 bases. This CDR3 is CASSHGTSYEQYF. The CDR3 DNA follows: TGCGCCAGCAGCCACGGGACATCGTACGAGCAGTACTTC.

The rearrangement links TRBV7-8 to TRBJ2-7, with D possibly TRBD2 on 5 matching bases. Per the germline V gene, CDR1 is SGHVS and CDR2 is FQNEAQ. V was clipped by 5 bases and J by 3 bases, with 17 bases between them. The CDR3 covers 15 residues. The DNA for the CDR3 is TGTGCCAGCAGCCCCCCTGGCGGGTTTGGCTACGAGCAGTACTTC. Amino acid sequence: CASSPPGGFGYEQYF.

The chain couples TRBV6-2 or TRBV6-3 to TRBJ2-5; 8 nucleotides align to TRBD2. The CDR3 has 16 amino acids. CDR1 and CDR2 (germline): MNHEY, SVGEGT. The junction had 13 bases not matched to a gene; V was cut back by 5 bases and J by 5 bases. CDR3 sequence (DNA): TGTGCCAGCAGTCCGGGACTAGGGGCACGTTGGGAGACCCAGTACTTC. Protein sequence: CASSPGLGARWETQYF.

This clonotype came up a few times. The chain recombines TRBV20-1 with TRBJ2-5; possibly TRBD2 for D (6 bases). CDR1 is DFQATT and CDR2 is SNEGSKA in the germline V gene (reference sequence). CDR3 length: 15 amino acids. V was clipped by 0 bases and J by 1 base, with 12 bases between them. CDR3 sequence: CSARDQASAQETQYF. CDR3 nucleotide sequence: TGCAGTGCTAGAGATCAGGCTAGCGCCCAAGAGACCCAGTACTTC.

The chain employs TRBV4-3 and TRBJ1-4; weak D call: TRBD1 (6 bases). V lost 4 bases to trimming and J lost 4 bases, with 16 bases between them. The CDR3 is 16 residues long. CDR1 is LGHNA and CDR2 is YSLEER in the germline V gene. The CDR3 sequence is CASSPKGGRNNEKLFF. The DNA for the CDR3 is TGCGCCAGCAGCCCCAAAGGGGGGAGGAATAATGAAAAACTGTTTTTT.

The chain employs TRBV12-3 or TRBV12-4 and TRBJ1-2, with 7 bases aligning to TRBD1. CDR3 length equals 15 residues. The trim removed 5 bases at V and 2 bases at J, leaving 8 bases unmatched. The DNA for the CDR3 is TGTGCCAGCAGTCCCTCGGACAGGTTAAACTATGGCTACACCTTC. Translation: CASSPSDRLNYGYTF.

Many counts were recorded for this clonotype. V gene TRBV12-3 or TRBV12-4 combines with J gene TRBJ1-1, with D hard to call. The V end was cut by 2 bases, the J end by 9 bases, with 22 bases between. The CDR3 sequence is 16 residues long. CDR3 sequence (DNA): TGTGCCAGCAGTTTAAAGGGTTCAGGTCTCCTGATGAAAGCTTTCTTT. Its translation: CASSLKGSGLLMKAFF.

Many counts were recorded for this clonotype. The genes are TRBV7-9 and TRBJ2-3, with 7 nucleotides matching TRBD1. The V segment lost 4 bases and the J segment 0 bases; nucleotides outside the gene matches: 4. The germline V gene encodes CDR1 SEHNR and CDR2 FQNEAQ (reference sequence). This CDR3 contains 15 residues. The CDR3 DNA follows: TGTGCCAGCAGCTCACAGACAGGGAGCACAGATACGCAGTATTTT. Its translation is CASSSQTGSTDTQYF. Drawing the rest from reference TRBV7-9 and TRBJ2-3, the complete variable domain is DTGVSQNPRHKITKRGQNVTFRCDPISEHNRLYWYRQTLGQGPEFLTYFQNEAQLEKSRLLSDRFSAERPKGSFSTLEIQRTEQGDSAMYLCASSSQTGSTDTQYFGPGTRLTVL.